This is a list of T cell receptor beta chains from one sample in a study of human T cells and chemical hapten exposure. TCRdb itself ran the RACE reads through MiXCR, one entry per CDR3 protein. The profile covers some 120,000 distinct CDR3 sequences, with 9% to 14% appearing a single time and roughly 1.5% taken by the ten largest. The input for sequencing was whole blood, taken in connection with sensitization to the hapten diphenylcyclopropenone (DPC). These receptor sequences come from a woman aged 50 to 60 with alopecia areata. Some clones in this sample may be carry-over from other donors' samples. CDR3s include the opening cysteine and the closing phenylalanine or tryptophan. The order of the fields is clone size, J gene, V gene, D gene, CDR3 DNA, CDR3 protein. D genes are given only for firm matches. Size tells how often a clone was seen (once, few, many) or the class of an expanded clone, and some rows leave it out.

abundance: many
j_gene: TRBJ1-2
v_gene: TRBV29-1
d_gene: NA
CDR3nt: TGCAGCGTATGGACAGTGTATGGCTACACCTTC
CDR3aa: CSVWTVYGYTF

abundance: few
j_gene: TRBJ1-6
v_gene: TRBV11-2
d_gene: NA
CDR3nt: TGTGCCAGCAGCAACCCGCGGGCCTCGCTTAATTCACCCCTCCACTTT
CDR3aa: CASSNPRASLNSPLHF

abundance: few
j_gene: TRBJ2-1
v_gene: TRBV7-2
d_gene: NA
CDR3nt: TGTGCCAGCAGCTTAGGTGGGGAGCCATACAATGAGCAGTTCTTC
CDR3aa: CASSLGGEPYNEQFF

abundance: few
j_gene: TRBJ2-3
v_gene: TRBV29-1
d_gene: TRBD2
CDR3nt: TGCAGCGTTGGTCTAGCGGGATGGGATACGCAGTATTTT
CDR3aa: CSVGLAGWDTQYF

abundance: few
j_gene: TRBJ2-1
v_gene: TRBV19
d_gene: NA
CDR3nt: TGTGCCAGTAGCCAAGACCGAGGTATCTCCTACAATGAGCAGTTCTTC
CDR3aa: CASSQDRGISYNEQFF

abundance: NA
j_gene: TRBJ2-3
v_gene: TRBV5-1
d_gene: TRBD2
CDR3nt: TGCGGCAGCAGCTTGAGCCTAGCGGGAGCAGATACGCAGTATTTT
CDR3aa: CGSSLSLAGADTQYF

abundance: NA
j_gene: TRBJ1-1
v_gene: TRBV27
d_gene: NA
CDR3nt: TGTGCCAGCGGCAGAATCGAGGCTGAAGCTTTCTTT
CDR3aa: CASGRIEAEAFF

abundance: NA
j_gene: TRBJ2-2
v_gene: TRBV19
d_gene: TRBD2
CDR3nt: TGTGCCAGCCGGGGGGTCTCCACCGGGGAGCTGTTTTTT
CDR3aa: CASRGVSTGELFF

abundance: few
j_gene: TRBJ2-5
v_gene: TRBV28
d_gene: TRBD1
CDR3nt: TGTGCCCACAGACAGGGCAAAGAGACCCAGTACTTC
CDR3aa: CAHRQGKETQYF

abundance: many
j_gene: TRBJ2-2
v_gene: TRBV11-2
d_gene: NA
CDR3nt: TGTGCCAGCAGCTCAGACGCCAGGGAGCGTCCCGGGGAGCTGTTTTTT
CDR3aa: CASSSDARERPGELFF

abundance: few
j_gene: TRBJ1-5
v_gene: TRBV7-2
d_gene: NA
CDR3nt: TGTGCCAGCACCCCCGCAGTCAATCAGCCCCAGCATTTT
CDR3aa: CASTPAVNQPQHF

abundance: NA
j_gene: TRBJ1-2
v_gene: TRBV21-1
d_gene: NA
CDR3nt: TGTGCCAGCAGCAAATATCGCGACACATCTGCTAACTATGGCTACACCTTC
CDR3aa: CASSKYRDTSANYGYTF

abundance: many
j_gene: TRBJ1-2
v_gene: TRBV12-3/TRBV12-4
d_gene: NA
CDR3nt: TGTGCCAGCAGTTTTAACGGAAACTATGGCTACACCTTC
CDR3aa: CASSFNGNYGYTF

abundance: many
j_gene: TRBJ2-5
v_gene: TRBV12-3/TRBV12-4
d_gene: TRBD2
CDR3nt: TGTGCCAGCAGGCCCTCAGCGGGGAGGAAGACCCAGTACTTC
CDR3aa: CASRPSAGRKTQYF

abundance: many
j_gene: TRBJ1-5
v_gene: TRBV4-1
d_gene: TRBD1
CDR3nt: TGCGCCAGCAGCCGAACGAAGACATCGGGACAGGGTAGCAATCAGCCCCAGCATTTT
CDR3aa: CASSRTKTSGQGSNQPQHF

abundance: many
j_gene: TRBJ2-6
v_gene: TRBV5-1
d_gene: NA
CDR3nt: TGCGCCAGCAGCCCCGTAGGTGGGGCCAACGTCCTGACTTTC
CDR3aa: CASSPVGGANVLTF

abundance: many
j_gene: TRBJ2-3
v_gene: TRBV29-1
d_gene: TRBD2
CDR3nt: TGCAGCGTTGAAGGCACTGGACTAGTTCATACGCAGTATTTT
CDR3aa: CSVEGTGLVHTQYF

abundance: few
j_gene: TRBJ2-7
v_gene: TRBV29-1
d_gene: TRBD1
CDR3nt: TGCAGCGTTGAACCAGGGGGCCGCTACGAGCAGTACTTC
CDR3aa: CSVEPGGRYEQYF

abundance: few
j_gene: TRBJ1-1
v_gene: TRBV5-1
d_gene: TRBD1
CDR3nt: TGCGCCAGCAGCTTACAGGGGGCCGACACTGAAGCTTTCTTT
CDR3aa: CASSLQGADTEAFF

abundance: many
j_gene: TRBJ1-5
v_gene: TRBV6-5
d_gene: NA
CDR3nt: TGTGCCAGCAGACAAGGGGCAGGGCCGTCTACTATGTCTAGCAATCAGCCCCAGCATTTT
CDR3aa: CASRQGAGPSTMSSNQPQHF

abundance: many
j_gene: TRBJ1-3
v_gene: TRBV7-9
d_gene: NA
CDR3nt: TGTGCCAGCAGCCCTCGACAGACAGCGGGAGGAAACACCATATATTTT
CDR3aa: CASSPRQTAGGNTIYF

abundance: few
j_gene: TRBJ2-1
v_gene: TRBV29-1
d_gene: TRBD2
CDR3nt: TGCAGCGTCTCACAGGGCACTAGCGGGAGGGTTGAGCAGTTCTTC
CDR3aa: CSVSQGTSGRVEQFF

abundance: many
j_gene: TRBJ1-1
v_gene: TRBV12-3/TRBV12-4
d_gene: NA
CDR3nt: TGTGCCAGCAATACCGCCCGCGCTGAAGCTTTCTTT
CDR3aa: CASNTARAEAFF

abundance: NA
j_gene: TRBJ1-2
v_gene: TRBV6-6
d_gene: NA
CDR3nt: TGTGCCAGCAGTTTCCGCCCAAGGGGCTCTACGTCCCAGGGAGGCTACACCTTC
CDR3aa: CASSFRPRGSTSQGGYTF

abundance: many
j_gene: TRBJ2-4
v_gene: TRBV10-3
d_gene: NA
CDR3nt: TGTGCCATCAGTGAGTCGACAGGCGCCAACATTCAGTACTTC
CDR3aa: CAISESTGANIQYF

abundance: many
j_gene: TRBJ2-3
v_gene: TRBV10-3
d_gene: TRBD1
CDR3nt: TGTGCCATCGGGAACCAGGGGGCGCCGGATACGCAGTATTTT
CDR3aa: CAIGNQGAPDTQYF

abundance: many
j_gene: TRBJ2-3
v_gene: TRBV4-3
d_gene: TRBD2
CDR3nt: TGCGCCAGCAGCCAGGGCGGGGGAAAAAGGACAGATACGCAGTATTTT
CDR3aa: CASSQGGGKRTDTQYF

abundance: many
j_gene: TRBJ1-1
v_gene: TRBV11-2
d_gene: NA
CDR3nt: TGTGCCAGCAGGGGCTGGGGAGGACGGAGGAACACTGAAGCTTTCTTT
CDR3aa: CASRGWGGRRNTEAFF

abundance: NA
j_gene: TRBJ2-1
v_gene: TRBV28
d_gene: TRBD2
CDR3nt: TGTGCCAGCAGTTTATTTCTAGCGGAAGCCTACAATGAGCAGTTCTTC
CDR3aa: CASSLFLAEAYNEQFF

abundance: few
j_gene: TRBJ1-6
v_gene: TRBV5-5
d_gene: NA
CDR3nt: TGTGCCAGCAGCTTAAGGTTCGGCACTAATAATTCACCCCTCCACTTT
CDR3aa: CASSLRFGTNNSPLHF

abundance: NA
j_gene: TRBJ2-5
v_gene: TRBV12-3/TRBV12-4
d_gene: TRBD1
CDR3nt: TGTGCCAGCAGTTTATTGACAGGGAAAGAGACCCAGTACTTC
CDR3aa: CASSLLTGKETQYF

abundance: NA
j_gene: TRBJ1-5
v_gene: TRBV7-2
d_gene: NA
CDR3nt: TGTGCCAGCAGCCCCCCAGGCGTTGTAGGCGGTCAGCCCCAGCATTTT
CDR3aa: CASSPPGVVGGQPQHF

abundance: many
j_gene: TRBJ1-2
v_gene: TRBV4-1
d_gene: NA
CDR3nt: TGCGCCAGCAGCCCCCGGCGGTCCTGGTCCAATGGCTACACCTTC
CDR3aa: CASSPRRSWSNGYTF

abundance: NA
j_gene: TRBJ2-3
v_gene: TRBV11-2
d_gene: NA
CDR3nt: TGTGCCAGCAGCTTAGTCCCAGGTAGCACAGATACGCAGTATTTT
CDR3aa: CASSLVPGSTDTQYF

abundance: many
j_gene: TRBJ2-7
v_gene: TRBV27
d_gene: TRBD1
CDR3nt: TGTGCCAGCAGTTACGCAGGGGGTCGTGACGAGCAGTACTTC
CDR3aa: CASSYAGGRDEQYF

abundance: many
j_gene: TRBJ1-5
v_gene: TRBV28
d_gene: NA
CDR3nt: TGTGCCAGCAGTTTATCAGTTAATCAGCCCCAGCATTTT
CDR3aa: CASSLSVNQPQHF

abundance: NA
j_gene: TRBJ1-2
v_gene: TRBV7-9
d_gene: NA
CDR3nt: TGTGCCAGCAGCTTAGCCCAGCCTAACTATGGCTACACCTTC
CDR3aa: CASSLAQPNYGYTF

abundance: NA
j_gene: TRBJ2-1
v_gene: TRBV6-5
d_gene: TRBD2
CDR3nt: TGTGCCAGCAGTACCCGACTAGCGCGGGTCAATGAGCAGTTCTTC
CDR3aa: CASSTRLARVNEQFF

abundance: few
j_gene: TRBJ2-7
v_gene: TRBV3-1
d_gene: NA
CDR3nt: TGTGCCAGCAGCCAGAACTTCTACGAGCAGTACTTC
CDR3aa: CASSQNFYEQYF

abundance: NA
j_gene: TRBJ2-7
v_gene: TRBV28
d_gene: NA
CDR3nt: TGTGCCAGCAGTACCCCCAGCGGCGAGCAGTACTTC
CDR3aa: CASSTPSGEQYF

abundance: NA
j_gene: TRBJ2-3
v_gene: TRBV6-5
d_gene: TRBD2
CDR3nt: TGTACCAGCAGTTACTCCGGGACTAGCGGTTCGGATACGCAGTATTTT
CDR3aa: CTSSYSGTSGSDTQYF

abundance: NA
j_gene: TRBJ2-3
v_gene: TRBV12-3/TRBV12-4
d_gene: NA
CDR3nt: TGTGCCAGCAGTTTAGGGACTCTCCAGGGCGGTACGCAGTATTTT
CDR3aa: CASSLGTLQGGTQYF

abundance: many
j_gene: TRBJ2-5
v_gene: TRBV6-1
d_gene: NA
CDR3nt: TGTGCCAGCCAGGTCGCAGGAGGTGAGACCCAGTACTTC
CDR3aa: CASQVAGGETQYF

abundance: many
j_gene: TRBJ2-5
v_gene: TRBV7-6
d_gene: NA
CDR3nt: TGTGCCAGCGGCTCGGGATTCTACCAGTACTTC
CDR3aa: CASGSGFYQYF

abundance: many
j_gene: TRBJ2-1
v_gene: TRBV29-1
d_gene: TRBD1
CDR3nt: TGCAGCGTTGATAGGACAGGGATTGAGCAGTTCTTC
CDR3aa: CSVDRTGIEQFF

abundance: many
j_gene: TRBJ1-6
v_gene: TRBV3-1
d_gene: NA
CDR3nt: TGTGCCAGCAGCCCACGTCCCCGGGGTAATTCACCCCTCCACTTT
CDR3aa: CASSPRPRGNSPLHF

abundance: few
j_gene: TRBJ1-5
v_gene: TRBV4-1
d_gene: NA
CDR3nt: TGCGCCAGCAGCCAACCCGAAAGCAATCAGCCCCAGCATTTT
CDR3aa: CASSQPESNQPQHF

abundance: many
j_gene: TRBJ1-3
v_gene: TRBV11-2
d_gene: NA
CDR3nt: TGTGCCAGCAGCCAACGCACGGATCCTTCGGGAAACACCATATATTTT
CDR3aa: CASSQRTDPSGNTIYF

abundance: NA
j_gene: TRBJ1-4
v_gene: TRBV20-1
d_gene: NA
CDR3nt: TGCAGTGCTAGAGGAGGGCAGGGGAACGAAAAACTGTTTTTT
CDR3aa: CSARGGQGNEKLFF

abundance: few
j_gene: TRBJ2-7
v_gene: TRBV10-3
d_gene: TRBD2
CDR3nt: TGTGCCATCAGTGATACCGTCGCGGGAGGAACCTACGAGCAGTACTTC
CDR3aa: CAISDTVAGGTYEQYF

abundance: many
j_gene: TRBJ2-2
v_gene: TRBV11-2
d_gene: TRBD2
CDR3nt: TGTGCCAGCCCGGGACTAGGAAACACCGGGGAGCTGTTTTTT
CDR3aa: CASPGLGNTGELFF

abundance: few
j_gene: TRBJ1-1
v_gene: TRBV11-2
d_gene: NA
CDR3nt: TGTGCCAGCAGCTTAGTAACTGGGGGTACTGAAGCTTTCTTT
CDR3aa: CASSLVTGGTEAFF

abundance: many
j_gene: TRBJ2-5
v_gene: TRBV7-2
d_gene: TRBD1
CDR3nt: TGTGCCAGCAGCCCACTCGCGACAGGGATCGAGTACTTC
CDR3aa: CASSPLATGIEYF

abundance: few
j_gene: TRBJ2-7
v_gene: TRBV7-2
d_gene: NA
CDR3nt: TGTGCCAGCAGATTGTATTCTTCCTACGAGCAGTACTTC
CDR3aa: CASRLYSSYEQYF